This is a list of T cell receptor beta chains from one sample in a study of blood T cell repertoires in COVID-19. TCRdb's table, derived via immunoSEQ multiplex PCR, lists solely in-frame clones and lacks some. The repertoire holds 90,000 to 140,000 clones, 85% seen once, with around 4.1% in the top ten. The sample was peripheral blood. The origin of the receptors is a man aged 45-65 years with acute or convalescent COVID-19. CDR3s include the opening cysteine and the closing phenylalanine or tryptophan. A D gene is named only where the DNA matches it firmly. Clone size is given for some rows only: seen once, a few or many times, or a class if the clone is expanded.

CDR3: CASSYSGGVNSPLHF; DNA: TGTGCCAGCAGTTACTCGGGGGGGGTTAATTCACCCCTCCACTTT; J: TRBJ1-6; V: TRBV6-5; D: .; size: .
CDR3: CASSPQNNGGKNIQYF; DNA: TGTGCCAGCTCACCTCAGAATAATGGTGGCAAAAACATTCAGTACTTC; J: TRBJ2-4; V: TRBV18; D: .; size: .
CDR3: CASSNTGSPHQPQHF; DNA: TGTGCCAGTAGTAACACAGGGTCTCCACATCAGCCCCAGCATTTT; J: TRBJ1-5; V: TRBV19; D: .; size: .
CDR3: CASSLGTGVGQPQHF; DNA: TGTGCCAGCAGCCTCGGGACAGGGGTAGGTCAGCCCCAGCATTTT; J: TRBJ1-5; V: TRBV7-9; D: TRBD1; size: .
CDR3: CASTLSTGVTEAFF; DNA: TGTGCCAGCACCTTATCGACAGGGGTCACTGAAGCTTTCTTT; J: TRBJ1-1; V: TRBV11-3; D: TRBD1; size: few
CDR3: CASSPPGLAGGPGELFF; DNA: TGTGCCAGCAGTCCACCCGGCCTAGCGGGAGGGCCCGGGGAGCTGTTTTTT; J: TRBJ2-2; V: TRBV6-6; D: TRBD2; size: .
CDR3: CASSRQEGWGTGELFF; DNA: TGTGCCAGCTCACGACAAGAGGGCTGGGGCACCGGGGAGCTGTTTTTT; J: TRBJ2-2; V: TRBV18; D: .; size: .
CDR3: CASSHTGTDTQYF; DNA: TGCGCCAGCAGCCATACAGGGACAGATACGCAGTATTTT; J: TRBJ2-3; V: TRBV4-1; D: .; size: .
CDR3: CASSTEAESEAFF; DNA: TGTGCCAGCAGCACCGAGGCGGAGAGTGAAGCTTTCTTT; J: TRBJ1-1; V: TRBV9; D: .; size: .
CDR3: CASSPLTGSLSGANVLTF; DNA: TGTGCCAGCAGCCCACTGACAGGTTCACTCTCTGGGGCCAACGTCCTGACTTTC; J: TRBJ2-6; V: TRBV7-9; D: .; size: .
CDR3: CASSLLAGVGGELFF; DNA: TGTGCCAGCAGCCTACTAGCGGGAGTCGGCGGGGAGCTGTTTTTT; J: TRBJ2-2; V: TRBV6-4; D: TRBD2; size: .
CDR3: CASSPGQWNSPLHF; DNA: TGTGCCAGCAGTCCGGGACAGTGGAATTCACCCCTCCACTTT; J: TRBJ1-6; V: TRBV6-2/TRBV6-3; D: TRBD1; size: .
CDR3: CASSLTELNTIYF; DNA: TGTGCCAGCAGCTTAACAGAGTTAAACACCATATATTTT; J: TRBJ1-3; V: TRBV11-2; D: .; size: .
CDR3: CASSSQQGGLAGGKGETQYF; DNA: TGTGCCAGCAGCTCACAGCAGGGGGGACTAGCGGGAGGCAAGGGAGAGACCCAGTACTTC; J: TRBJ2-5; V: TRBV6-6; D: TRBD2; size: few
CDR3: CASGLDRGHQPQHF; DNA: TGTGCCAGCGGACTGGACAGGGGGCATCAGCCCCAGCATTTT; J: TRBJ1-5; V: TRBV7-2; D: TRBD1; size: .